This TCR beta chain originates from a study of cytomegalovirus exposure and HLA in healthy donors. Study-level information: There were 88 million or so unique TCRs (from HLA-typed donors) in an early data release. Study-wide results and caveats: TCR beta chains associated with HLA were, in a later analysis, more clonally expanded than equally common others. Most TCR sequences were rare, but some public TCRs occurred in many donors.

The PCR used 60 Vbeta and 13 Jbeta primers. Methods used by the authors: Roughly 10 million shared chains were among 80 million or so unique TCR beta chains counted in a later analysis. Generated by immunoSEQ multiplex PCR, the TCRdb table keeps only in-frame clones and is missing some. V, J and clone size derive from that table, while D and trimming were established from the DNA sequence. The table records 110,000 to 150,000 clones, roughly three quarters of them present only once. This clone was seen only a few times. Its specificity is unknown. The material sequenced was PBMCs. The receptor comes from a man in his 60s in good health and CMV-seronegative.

The CDR3: CASVRGLAAGELFF. CDR3 nucleotide sequence: TGCGCCAGCGTCCGTGGACTAGCGGCCGGGGAGCTGTTTTTT. The chain recombines TRBV10-2 with TRBJ2-2; 10 nucleotides agree with TRBD2. After removal of 8 bases from V and 6 bases from J, the junction contained 6 bases not matched to a gene. In germline, CDR1 is WSHSY, CDR2 SAAADI. There are 14 residues in the CDR3.